The 25 T cell receptor beta chains presented below share a single source sample, sequenced in a study of T-cell reconstitution after alpha-beta-depleted transplantation in children. Unique molecular identifiers were incorporated during preparation of the TCRbeta library. TCRdb ran MiXCR on the PCR reads and lists one entry per CDR3 protein. The sample has around 370,000 distinct CDR3 sequences; around 15% are singletons. The material was PBMCs, mostly from graft donor cells, obtained 360 days after TCRalphabeta/CD19-depleted stem cell transplant. The receptors come from a male patient under 10 years old who had a stem cell transplant for acute lymphoblastic leukemia, so the T cells may come from the graft donor.

There are a few counts of this clonotype. The CDR3 DNA is TGTGCCAGCAGTGCACCCGAGGCTAGGGTCGCTTATGGCTACACCTTC. It yields the protein CASSAPEARVAYGYTF. This rearrangement joins TRBV6-1 to TRBJ1-2; D is ambiguous. Trimming took off 4 bases at V and 5 bases at J, with 20 bases between the two ends. CDR1 and CDR2 from the germline V gene are MNHNS and SASEGT. The CDR3 has 16 amino acids.

Note on this clonotype: One junction end disagrees with the germline gene, perhaps due to a read error. The chain is built from TRBV18 and TRBJ2-7; D is unresolved. Per germline, CDR1 KGHSH and CDR2 LQKENI. This CDR3 spans 12 amino acids. CDR3 DNA: TGTGTCAGCTCACCGTCGAAACACGAGCAGTACTTC. Protein product: CVSSPSKHEQYF.

The V gene is TRBV20-1, the J gene TRBJ2-3, with 8 bases aligning to TRBD2. The CDR3 is 16 amino acids. Germline V gene data show CDR1 as DFQATT and CDR2 as SNEGSKA (reference sequence). The ends lost 0 bases at V and 1 base at J; junction bases unmatched: 6. The CDR3 region has the DNA TGCAGTGCTAGAGACGGACTAGCCCCCGGCACAGATACGCAGTATTTT. Translation: CSARDGLAPGTDTQYF.

This clonotype was detected a few times. The rearrangement links TRBV20-1 to TRBJ2-1; D is unresolved. CDR3 size: 14 residues. CDR1 and CDR2 (germline): DFQATT, SNEGSKA (reference sequence). V lost 0 bases to trimming and J lost 4 bases, with 10 bases between them. DNA of the CDR3: TGCAGTGCTAGAGAGAAGGGCCGGTACAATGAGCAGTTCTTC. Amino acid sequence: CSAREKGRYNEQFF.

This clonotype was seen a handful of times. This chain connects TRBV7-9 to TRBJ1-1; TRBD1 aligns across 11 bases. The ends lost 4 bases at V and 1 base at J; junction bases unmatched: 8. The CDR3 consists of 17 residues. CDR1 and CDR2 from the germline V gene are SEHNR and FQNEAQ (reference sequence). CDR3 sequence: CASSSWDRGWGNTEAFF. The CDR3 DNA follows: TGTGCCAGCAGCTCCTGGGACAGGGGGTGGGGGAACACTGAAGCTTTCTTT. The full variable domain, completed using reference TRBV7-9 and TRBJ1-1, is DTGVSQNPRHKITKRGQNVTFRCDPISEHNRLYWYRQTLGQGPEFLTYFQNEAQLEKSRLLSDRFSAERPKGSFSTLEIQRTEQGDSAMYLCASSSWDRGWGNTEAFFGQGTRLTVV.

This clonotype has more than one count but fewer than ten. The gene calls are TRBV29-1 and TRBJ1-1, with 7 bases lining up with TRBD1. The CDR3 loop spans 13 amino acids. The V and J ends lost 4 bases and 4 bases, in that order; junction bases with no gene match: 6. Looked up from germline, CDR1 is SQVTM and CDR2 is ANQGSEA. The CDR3 bases are TGCAGCGTTGCGCTTAGGGACAGCACTGAAGCTTTCTTT. Encoded protein: CSVALRDSTEAFF.

Details on this clonotype: This clone may be a read error of a much larger clone one base away. As DNA, the CDR3 is TGCAGCGTTATCCCTAGCGTGAGCTATGAGCAGTTCTTC. This translates into CSVIPSVSYEQFF. The chain links TRBV29-1 to TRBJ2-1, with a possible D match to TRBD2 (6 bases). Germline loops: CDR1 SQVTM, CDR2 ANQGSEA. The CDR3 is made up of 13 amino acids. V dropped 5 bases and J dropped 8 bases, with 16 bases sitting between them.

The chain recombines TRBV6-5 with TRBJ2-3; D is perhaps TRBD2 (5 bases). The CDR3 is 14 amino acids. V lost 4 bases and J 3 bases, leaving 11 bases between the germline ends. Germline V gene lookup returns CDR1 MNHEY and CDR2 SVGAGI. For the CDR3, the DNA is TGTGCCAGCAGTTTTGGGCTAGCAACAGATACGCAGTATTTT. This gives the protein CASSFGLATDTQYF.

The sample holds a few counts of this clonotype. This chain uses TRBV12-3 or TRBV12-4 with TRBJ2-7; a possible D gene is TRBD1 (5 bases). Trimming left V 2 bases short and J 7 bases short, with 15 bases between. The CDR3 has 14 residues. This CDR3 is CASSLKAGRREQYF. In DNA form, the CDR3 reads TGTGCCAGCAGTTTAAAGGCAGGGCGTCGGGAGCAGTACTTC.

This clonotype came up a few times. The chain links TRBV18 to TRBJ1-2; no clear D gene. CDR3 length equals 14 residues. With 2 bases removed from V and 2 bases from J, the gap between germline ends came to 9 bases. Germline V gives CDR1 KGHSH, CDR2 LQKENI. The CDR3 nucleotides read TGTGCCAGCTCACCATCTCCGGGAAACTATGGCTACACCTTC. Translating gives CASSPSPGNYGYTF.

This clonotype was seen more than once but under ten times. The chain is built from TRBV7-2 and TRBJ2-3; the D is unclear. The germline V gene encodes CDR1 SGHTA and CDR2 FQGNSA. V lost 2 bases, J lost 1 base, and 13 bases lay in between. The CDR3 sequence is 16 residues long. The CDR3 loop is CASSLIGGGRTDTQYF. The CDR3 DNA follows: TGTGCCAGCAGCTTAATAGGCGGCGGCCGCACAGATACGCAGTATTTT.

The chain couples TRBV5-1 to TRBJ2-1; the match to TRBD2 covers 10 bases. Germline values: CDR1 SGHRS, CDR2 YFSETQ. V lost 7 bases to trimming and J lost 4 bases; unmatched junction nucleotides: 5. The CDR3 covers 14 residues. CDR3 region: CASGPSGSYNEQFF. In nucleotides, the CDR3 is TGCGCCAGCGGCCCTAGCGGGAGTTACAATGAGCAGTTCTTC.

A few counts support this clonotype. This CDR3 reads CATSASRLQVVYPNTGELFF. Written as DNA, the CDR3 is TGTGCCACCAGTGCCTCCCGGCTACAGGTTGTCTATCCGAACACCGGGGAGCTGTTTTTT. The gene calls are TRBV24-1 and TRBJ2-2, with D maybe TRBD1 (5 bases). The V end lost 5 bases, the J end lost 0 bases, and 24 bases lay between the germline ends. The CDR3 is 20 residues long. Looked up from germline, CDR1 is KGHDR and CDR2 is SFDVKD.

This clonotype ranks as medium-sized. One end of the junction varies from germline; a read error may be responsible. V and J are TRBV5-1 and TRBJ2-3, with 8 bases matching TRBD2. The germline CDR1 and CDR2 sequences are SGHRS and YFSETQ. This CDR3 contains 13 residues. The CDR3 DNA sequence: TGTGCCTCTCGGGGGGGTAGCACAGATACGCAGTATTTT. Its protein product is CASRGGSTDTQYF.

The genes are TRBV20-1 and TRBJ2-7, with TRBD2 matching over 8 bases. Germline CDR1 is DFQATT and CDR2 is SNEGSKA (reference sequence). With V trimmed by 3 bases and J by 4 bases, 11 bases remained unmatched. The CDR3 covers 15 residues. The DNA of the CDR3 is TGCAGTGCTAGCCCGCTGGGCGGGAGGTATTACGAGCAGTACTTC. Translated: CSASPLGGRYYEQYF.

The V and J genes are TRBV28 and TRBJ2-5; D might be TRBD2 (6 bases). V dropped 6 bases and J dropped 0 bases, with 17 bases sitting between them. CDR1 MDHEN and CDR2 SYDVKM come from the germline V gene. The CDR3 is made up of 16 amino acids. The CDR3 is CASSVMDWGDQETQYF. CDR3 sequence (DNA): TGTGCCAGCAGCGTGATGGACTGGGGGGACCAAGAGACCCAGTACTTC.

In its sample, this clonotype was seen many times. The V and J genes are TRBV15 and TRBJ2-5, with 10 bases that match TRBD2. Trimming took 0 bases from V and 5 from J; bases not matched to a gene: 6. Germline V gene data show CDR1 as LNHNV and CDR2 as YYDKDF (reference sequence). The CDR3 is 16 amino acids. Written as DNA, the CDR3 is TGTGCCACCAGCAGAGATAGCGGGGGGCTGGGGGAGACCCAGTACTTC. Residues: CATSRDSGGLGETQYF.

This clonotype occurred many times. V and J are TRBV4-1 and TRBJ2-7; 9 positions match TRBD2. Germline values: CDR1 MGHRA, CDR2 YSYEKL. CDR3 length: 15 residues. J lost 1 base, V lost 2 bases, and 3 bases had no gene match. The CDR3 reads CASSQILAGSYEQYF. The CDR3 DNA reads as TGCGCCAGCAGCCAAATCCTAGCGGGATCCTACGAGCAGTACTTC.

This rearrangement joins TRBV4-3 to TRBJ2-1; no reliable D call. V was trimmed by 1 base and J by 8 bases, leaving 12 bases between them. The CDR3 has 14 residues. Germline CDR1 LGHNA, CDR2 YSLEER. The CDR3 region is CASSQVERADEQFF. DNA for the CDR3: TGCGCCAGCAGCCAAGTTGAGCGCGCGGATGAGCAGTTCTTC.

The chain links TRBV19 to TRBJ2-4, with a possible D match to TRBD2 (6 bases). Trimming shortened V by 5 bases and J by 7 bases, and 12 bases separated the two germline ends. The CDR3 contains 13 residues. Germline V gene data show CDR1 as LNHDA and CDR2 as SQIVND (reference sequence). Written as DNA, the CDR3 is TGTGCCAGTAGTCTAGGGACTCTGAACATTCAGTACTTC. Its protein is CASSLGTLNIQYF.

This clonotype appeared a few times. The genes are TRBV28 and TRBJ2-7; 14 bases fit TRBD2. This CDR3 spans 15 amino acids. The V segment lost 3 bases and the J segment 5 bases; nucleotides outside the gene matches: 3. The germline V gene encodes CDR1 MDHEN and CDR2 SYDVKM. In DNA, the CDR3 is TGTGCCAGCAGTTTGGGACTAGCGGGAGACGACGAGCAGTACTTC. This sequence encodes CASSLGLAGDDEQYF.

This clonotype was seen a handful of times. The chain recombines TRBV5-6 with TRBJ2-5, with 10 bases lining up with TRBD2. From germline, CDR1 is SGHDT and CDR2 YYEEEE. The CDR3 consists of 17 residues. J gave up 2 bases and V 3 bases, and 10 bases lay outside the gene matches. The CDR3 reads CASSYRTSGDPQETQYF. The DNA of the CDR3 is TGTGCCAGCAGCTATAGGACTAGCGGAGACCCTCAAGAGACCCAGTACTTC.

This rearrangement joins TRBV4-3 to TRBJ2-1; TRBD2 might be the D (6 bases). The V gene lost 4 bases and the J gene lost 8 bases, with 21 bases spanning the gap. Germline CDR1 and CDR2: LGHNA and YSLEER. The CDR3 has 16 amino acids. In DNA, the CDR3 is TGCGCCAGCAGCCTCTCTCGGACTAAACTAGGCGATGAGCAGTTCTTC. Protein product: CASSLSRTKLGDEQFF.

The CDR3 DNA reads TGTGCCAGCTCACCACGGGCTCTGAACACTGAAGCTTTCTTT. This encodes CASSPRALNTEAFF. J is TRBJ1-1 and V is TRBV18, with D unresolved. This CDR3 has 14 residues. In germline, CDR1 is KGHSH, CDR2 LQKENI. V gave up 1 base and J gave up 0 bases, with 6 bases separating them.

The chain links TRBV10-3 to TRBJ1-3; D is possibly TRBD1 (5 bases). V was pared by 6 bases and J by 2 bases, with 8 bases between. CDR3 size: 13 residues. From germline, CDR1 is ENHRY and CDR2 SYGVKD. This CDR3 reads CAIRDSTGNTIYF. CDR3 DNA sequence: TGTGCCATCAGAGACAGCACTGGAAACACCATATATTTT.